This T cell receptor (beta chain) was recovered during a study of blood T cell repertoires in COVID-19. The CDR3 contains 15 residues. The ends were cut back, 2 bases at V and 2 bases at J, with 12 bases in the middle. CDR1 and CDR2 (germline): MNHEY, SVGAGI. Original handling: From reference gene primer amplification, estimates of nucleated cell counts were derived. Profiled with immunoSEQ multiplex PCR; TCRdb holds only in-frame clones, not every one. V and J calls and clone size are as listed in that table; D and trimming were resolved from the DNA. In the table there are 150,000 to 200,000 clones, roughly 85% of which are singletons.

Material for sequencing was peripheral blood. This chain connects TRBV6-5 to TRBJ1-1; no reliable D call. This receptor was taken from a man aged 55 to 70 with active or convalescent COVID-19. CDR3 bases: TGTGCCAGCAGTTACGGAGGGAATCTCAACACTGAAGCTTTCTTT. This codes for CASSYGGNLNTEAFF.